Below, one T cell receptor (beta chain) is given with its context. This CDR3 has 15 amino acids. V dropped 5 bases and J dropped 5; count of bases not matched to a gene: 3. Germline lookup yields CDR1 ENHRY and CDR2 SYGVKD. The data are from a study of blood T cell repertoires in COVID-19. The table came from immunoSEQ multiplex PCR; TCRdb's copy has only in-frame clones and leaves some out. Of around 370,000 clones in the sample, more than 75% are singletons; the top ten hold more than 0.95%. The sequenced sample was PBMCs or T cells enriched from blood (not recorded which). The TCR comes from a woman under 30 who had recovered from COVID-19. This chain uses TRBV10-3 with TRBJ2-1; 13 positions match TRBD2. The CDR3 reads CAISQTSGGNNEQFF. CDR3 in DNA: TGTGCCATCAGTCAGACTAGCGGGGGGAACAATGAGCAGTTCTTC.